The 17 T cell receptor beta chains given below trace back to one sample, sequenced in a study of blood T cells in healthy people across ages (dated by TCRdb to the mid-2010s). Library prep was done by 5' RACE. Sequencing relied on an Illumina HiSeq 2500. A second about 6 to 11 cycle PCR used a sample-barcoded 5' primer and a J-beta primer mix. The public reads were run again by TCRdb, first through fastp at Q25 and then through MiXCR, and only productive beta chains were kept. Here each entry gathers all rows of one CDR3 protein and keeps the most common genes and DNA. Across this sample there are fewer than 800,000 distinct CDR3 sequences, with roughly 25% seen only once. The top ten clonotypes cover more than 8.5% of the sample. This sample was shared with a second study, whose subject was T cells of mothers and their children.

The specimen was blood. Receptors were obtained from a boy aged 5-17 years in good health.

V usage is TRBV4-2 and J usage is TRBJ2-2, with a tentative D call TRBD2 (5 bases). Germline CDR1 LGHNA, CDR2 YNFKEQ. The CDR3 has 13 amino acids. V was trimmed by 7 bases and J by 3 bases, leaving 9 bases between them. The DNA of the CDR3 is TGTGCCAGCAAGGCGGGCTACACCGGGGAGCTGTTTTTT. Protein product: CASKAGYTGELFF.

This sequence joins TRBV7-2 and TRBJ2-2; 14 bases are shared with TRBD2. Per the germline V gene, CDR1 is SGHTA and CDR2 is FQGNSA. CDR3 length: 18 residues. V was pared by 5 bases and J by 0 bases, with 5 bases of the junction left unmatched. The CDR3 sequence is CASSARLAGGPNTGELFF. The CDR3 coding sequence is TGTGCCAGCAGCGCGCGACTAGCGGGGGGGCCGAACACCGGGGAGCTGTTTTTT.

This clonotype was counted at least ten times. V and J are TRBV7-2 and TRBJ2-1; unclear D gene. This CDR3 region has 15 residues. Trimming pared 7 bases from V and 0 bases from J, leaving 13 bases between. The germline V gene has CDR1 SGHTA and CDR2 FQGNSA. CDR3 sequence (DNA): TGTGCCAGCACCACCAGCCCTAGCTCCTACAATGAGCAGTTCTTC. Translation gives CASTTSPSSYNEQFF. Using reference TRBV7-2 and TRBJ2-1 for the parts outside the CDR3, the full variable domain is GAGVSQSPSNKVTEKGKDVELRCDPISGHTALYWYRQSLGQGLEFLIYFQGNSAPDKSGLPSDRFSAERTGGSVSTLTIQRTQQEDSAVYLCASTTSPSSYNEQFFGPGTRLTVL.

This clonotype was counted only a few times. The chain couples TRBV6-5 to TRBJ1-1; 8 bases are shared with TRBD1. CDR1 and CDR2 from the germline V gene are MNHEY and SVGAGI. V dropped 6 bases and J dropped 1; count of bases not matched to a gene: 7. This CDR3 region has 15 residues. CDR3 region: CASSVAGGANTEAFF. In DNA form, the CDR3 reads TGTGCCAGCAGCGTCGCAGGGGGCGCGAACACTGAAGCTTTCTTT.

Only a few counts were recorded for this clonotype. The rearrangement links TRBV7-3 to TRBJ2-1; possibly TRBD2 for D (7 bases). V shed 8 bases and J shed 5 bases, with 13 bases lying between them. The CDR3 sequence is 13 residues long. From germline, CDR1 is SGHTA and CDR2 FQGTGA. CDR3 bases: TGTGCCAGCGGGGGGGGCAGGAACAATGAGCAGTTCTTC. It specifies CASGGGRNNEQFF.

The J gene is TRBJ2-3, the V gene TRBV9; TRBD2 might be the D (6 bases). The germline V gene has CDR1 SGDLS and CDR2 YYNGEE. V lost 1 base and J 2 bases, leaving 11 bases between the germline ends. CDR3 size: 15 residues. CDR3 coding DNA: TGTGCCAGCAGCGTACGGGCGGGATACACAGATACGCAGTATTTT. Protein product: CASSVRAGYTDTQYF.

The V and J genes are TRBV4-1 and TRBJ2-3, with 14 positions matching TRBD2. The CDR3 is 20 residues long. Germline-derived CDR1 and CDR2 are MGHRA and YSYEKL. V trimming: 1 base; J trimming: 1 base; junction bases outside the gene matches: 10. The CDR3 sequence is CASSQVETSGRAYGTDTQYF. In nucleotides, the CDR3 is TGCGCCAGCAGCCAAGTCGAGACTAGCGGGAGGGCCTATGGCACAGATACGCAGTATTTT.

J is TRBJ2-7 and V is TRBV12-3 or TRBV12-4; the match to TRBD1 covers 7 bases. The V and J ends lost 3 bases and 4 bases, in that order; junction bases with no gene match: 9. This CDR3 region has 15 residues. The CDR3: CASSFTGDWRYEQYF. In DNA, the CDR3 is TGTGCCAGCAGTTTCACAGGGGATTGGAGATACGAGCAGTACTTC.

The chain's CDR3 is CSVESGGGYNEQFF. The DNA for the CDR3 is TGCAGCGTTGAAAGCGGGGGCGGGTACAATGAGCAGTTCTTC. V and J are TRBV29-1 and TRBJ2-1; 8 bases fit TRBD2. Trimming took 2 bases from V and 4 from J; bases not matched to a gene: 4. CDR1 and CDR2 (germline): SQVTM, ANQGSEA. This CDR3 spans 14 amino acids.

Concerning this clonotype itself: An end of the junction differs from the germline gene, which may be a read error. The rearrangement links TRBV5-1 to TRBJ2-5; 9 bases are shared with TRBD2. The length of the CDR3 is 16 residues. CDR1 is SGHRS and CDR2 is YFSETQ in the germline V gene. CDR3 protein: CANSLGSGGFQETQYF. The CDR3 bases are TGCGCCAACAGCTTGGGGAGCGGGGGGTTCCAAGAGACCCAGTACTTC.

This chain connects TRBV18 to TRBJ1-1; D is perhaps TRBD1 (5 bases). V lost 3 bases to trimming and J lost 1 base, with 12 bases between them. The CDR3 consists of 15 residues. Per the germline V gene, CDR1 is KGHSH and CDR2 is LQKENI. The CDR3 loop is CASSPGSGQNTEAFF. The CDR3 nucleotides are TGTGCCAGCTCACCCGGTTCAGGACAGAACACTGAAGCTTTCTTT.

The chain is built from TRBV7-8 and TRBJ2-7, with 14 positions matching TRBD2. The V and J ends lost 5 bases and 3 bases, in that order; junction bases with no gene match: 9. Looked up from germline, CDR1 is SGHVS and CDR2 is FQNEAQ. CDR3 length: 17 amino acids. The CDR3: CASSSPGLAGVHYEQYF. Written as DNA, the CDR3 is TGTGCCAGCAGCAGTCCGGGACTAGCGGGAGTTCACTACGAGCAGTACTTC. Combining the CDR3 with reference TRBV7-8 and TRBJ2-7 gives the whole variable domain GAGVSQSPRYKVAKRGQDVALRCDPISGHVSLFWYQQALGQGPEFLTYFQNEAQLDKSGLPSDRFFAERPEGSVSTLKIQRTQQEDSAVYLCASSSPGLAGVHYEQYFGPGTRLTVT.

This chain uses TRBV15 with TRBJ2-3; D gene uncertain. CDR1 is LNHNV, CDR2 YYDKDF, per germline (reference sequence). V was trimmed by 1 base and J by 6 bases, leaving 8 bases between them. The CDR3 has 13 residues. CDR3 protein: CATSRGVADTQYF. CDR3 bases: TGTGCCACCAGCAGAGGCGTTGCGGATACGCAGTATTTT.

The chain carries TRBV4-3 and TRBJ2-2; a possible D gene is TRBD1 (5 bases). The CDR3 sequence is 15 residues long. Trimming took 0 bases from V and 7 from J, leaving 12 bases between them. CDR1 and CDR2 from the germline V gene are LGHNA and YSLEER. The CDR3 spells CASSQDWAGNGELFF. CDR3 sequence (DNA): TGCGCCAGCAGCCAAGATTGGGCAGGGAACGGGGAGCTGTTTTTT.

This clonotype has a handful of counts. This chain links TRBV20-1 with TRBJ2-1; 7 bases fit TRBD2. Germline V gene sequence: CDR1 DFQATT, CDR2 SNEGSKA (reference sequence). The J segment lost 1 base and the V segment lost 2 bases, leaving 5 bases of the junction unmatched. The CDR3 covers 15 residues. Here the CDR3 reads CSARLRGSSYNEQFF. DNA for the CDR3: TGCAGTGCTAGACTCCGCGGGAGTTCCTACAATGAGCAGTTCTTC.

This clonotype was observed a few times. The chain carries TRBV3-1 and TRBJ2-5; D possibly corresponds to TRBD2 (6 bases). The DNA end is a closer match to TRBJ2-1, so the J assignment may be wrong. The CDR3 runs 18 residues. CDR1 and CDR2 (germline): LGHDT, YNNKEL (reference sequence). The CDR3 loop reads CASSQVLLRDFGYNEQFF. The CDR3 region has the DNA TGTGCCAGCAGCCAAGTTCTACTCCGGGACTTCGGCTACAATGAGCAGTTCTTC.

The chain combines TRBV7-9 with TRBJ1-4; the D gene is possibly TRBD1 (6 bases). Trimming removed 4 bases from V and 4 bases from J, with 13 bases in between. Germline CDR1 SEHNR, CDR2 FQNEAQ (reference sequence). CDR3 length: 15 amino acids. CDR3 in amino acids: CASSSQGHLNEKLFF. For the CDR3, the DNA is TGTGCCAGCAGCTCACAGGGACATCTTAATGAAAAACTGTTTTTT.